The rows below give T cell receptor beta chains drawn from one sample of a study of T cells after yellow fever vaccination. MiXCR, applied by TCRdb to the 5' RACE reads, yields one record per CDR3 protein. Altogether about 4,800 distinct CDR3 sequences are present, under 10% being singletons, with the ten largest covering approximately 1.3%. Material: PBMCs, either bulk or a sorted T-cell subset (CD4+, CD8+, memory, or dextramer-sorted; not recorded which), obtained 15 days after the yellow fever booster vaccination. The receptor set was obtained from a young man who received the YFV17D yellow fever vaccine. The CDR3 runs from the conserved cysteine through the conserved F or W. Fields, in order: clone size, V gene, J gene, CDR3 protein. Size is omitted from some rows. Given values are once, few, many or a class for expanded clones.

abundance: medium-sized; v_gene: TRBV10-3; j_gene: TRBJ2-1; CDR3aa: CAISETSGTNEQFF
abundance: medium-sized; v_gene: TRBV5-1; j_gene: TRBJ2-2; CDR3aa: CASSPDRTGKNTGELFF
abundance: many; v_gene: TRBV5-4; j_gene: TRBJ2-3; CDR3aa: CATNTRDYTDTQYF
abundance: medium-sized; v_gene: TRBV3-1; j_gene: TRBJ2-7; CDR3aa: CASSQRIAGGAYEQYF
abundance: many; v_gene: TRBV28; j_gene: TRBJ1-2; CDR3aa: CASTLLLSYGYTF
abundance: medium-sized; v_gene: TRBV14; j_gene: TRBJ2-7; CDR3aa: CASSQDPRNSGSHEQYF
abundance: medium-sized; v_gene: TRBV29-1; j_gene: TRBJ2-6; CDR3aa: CSAAAGSSGANVLTF
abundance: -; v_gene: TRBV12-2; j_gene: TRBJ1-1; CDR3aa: CASRSKIQEYTEAFF
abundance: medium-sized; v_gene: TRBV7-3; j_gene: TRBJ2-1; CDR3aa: CASSLTTGTEQFF
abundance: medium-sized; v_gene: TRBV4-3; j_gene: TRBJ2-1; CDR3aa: CASSQDSGRGEQFF
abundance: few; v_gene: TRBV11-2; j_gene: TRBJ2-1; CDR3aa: CASSLDGGAGLGGMGQFF
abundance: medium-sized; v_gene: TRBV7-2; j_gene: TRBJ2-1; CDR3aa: CASSLAGTGFDNEQFF
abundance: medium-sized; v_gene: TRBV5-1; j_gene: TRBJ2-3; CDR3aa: CASSLKDTTDTQYF
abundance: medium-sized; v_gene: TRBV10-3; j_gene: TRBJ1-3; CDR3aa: CAIDIGGYSGNTIYF
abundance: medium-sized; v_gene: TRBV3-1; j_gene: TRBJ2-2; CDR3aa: CASASYTGELFF
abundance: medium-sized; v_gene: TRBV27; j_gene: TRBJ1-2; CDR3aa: CASSSGQGLSGYTF
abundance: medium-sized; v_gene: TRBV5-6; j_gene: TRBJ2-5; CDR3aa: CASSHLPSSGINPKETQYF
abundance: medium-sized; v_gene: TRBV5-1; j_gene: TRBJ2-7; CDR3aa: CASSSFTNYEQYF
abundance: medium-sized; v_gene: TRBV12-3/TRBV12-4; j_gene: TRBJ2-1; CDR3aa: CASRSNLGEQFF
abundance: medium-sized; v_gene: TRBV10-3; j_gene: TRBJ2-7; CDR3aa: CAISAFERLTYEQYF
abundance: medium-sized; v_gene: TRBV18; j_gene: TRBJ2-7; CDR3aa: CASSPVRTVYEQYF
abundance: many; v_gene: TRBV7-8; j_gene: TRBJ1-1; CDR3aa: CASSLKTGSRPTEAFF
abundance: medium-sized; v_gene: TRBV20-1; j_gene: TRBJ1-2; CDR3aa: CSARDVTGNYGYTF
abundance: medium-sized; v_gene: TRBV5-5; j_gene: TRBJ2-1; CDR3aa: CASSVRAGGVNYNEQFF
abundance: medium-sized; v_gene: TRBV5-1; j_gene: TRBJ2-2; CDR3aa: CASSLQRVETGELFF
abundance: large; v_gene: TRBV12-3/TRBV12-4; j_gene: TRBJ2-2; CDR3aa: CASSLSWRAGELFF
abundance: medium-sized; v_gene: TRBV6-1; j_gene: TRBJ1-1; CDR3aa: CASSGGASDTEAFF
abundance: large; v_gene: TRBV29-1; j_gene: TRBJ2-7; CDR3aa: CSVGVSQGYEQYF
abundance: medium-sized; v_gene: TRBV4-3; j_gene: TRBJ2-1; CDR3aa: CASSQTSGLNNEQFF
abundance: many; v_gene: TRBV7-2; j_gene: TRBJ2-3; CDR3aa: CASSSGLAPDTQYF
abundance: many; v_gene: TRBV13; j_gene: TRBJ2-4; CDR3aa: CASSLGRAGVAKNIQYF
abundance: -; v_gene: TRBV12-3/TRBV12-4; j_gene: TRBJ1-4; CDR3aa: CASTQDTTNEKLFF
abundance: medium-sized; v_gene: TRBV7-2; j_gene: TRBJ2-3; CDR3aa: CASSLLTYTDTQYF
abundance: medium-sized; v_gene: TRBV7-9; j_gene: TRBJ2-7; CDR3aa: CASRSDPEGGEQYF
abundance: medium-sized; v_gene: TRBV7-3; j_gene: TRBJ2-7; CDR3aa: CASSLSGSSGEQYF
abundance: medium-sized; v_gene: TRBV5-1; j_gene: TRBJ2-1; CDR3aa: CASRLAGTGFYNEQFF
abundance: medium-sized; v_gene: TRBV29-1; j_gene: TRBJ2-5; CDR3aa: CSVHPGETQYF
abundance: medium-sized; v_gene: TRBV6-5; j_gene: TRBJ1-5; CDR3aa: CASSPQQGSFRPQHF
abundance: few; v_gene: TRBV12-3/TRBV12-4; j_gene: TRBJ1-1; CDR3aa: CAFSLGIRDRETNTEAFF
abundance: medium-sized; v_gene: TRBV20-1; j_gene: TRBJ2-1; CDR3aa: CSAATRANEQFF
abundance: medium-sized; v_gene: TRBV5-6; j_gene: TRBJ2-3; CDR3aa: CASSLPRLAGTTDTQYF
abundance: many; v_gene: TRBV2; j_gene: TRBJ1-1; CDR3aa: CASNRFGRMNTEAFF
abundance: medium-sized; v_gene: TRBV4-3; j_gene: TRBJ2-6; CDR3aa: CASSQDIGNSGANVLTF
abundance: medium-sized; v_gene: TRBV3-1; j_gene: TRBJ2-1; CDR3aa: CASSVQREAPYNEQFF
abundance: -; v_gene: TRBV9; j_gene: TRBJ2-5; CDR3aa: CASIDPAGLDTQYF
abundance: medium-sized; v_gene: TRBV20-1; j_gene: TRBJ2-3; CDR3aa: CSAMRAGGTDTQYF
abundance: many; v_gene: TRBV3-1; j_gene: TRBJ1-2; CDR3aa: CASSSQDRGDLRYTF
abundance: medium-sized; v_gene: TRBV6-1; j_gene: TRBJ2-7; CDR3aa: CASRVHGEQYF
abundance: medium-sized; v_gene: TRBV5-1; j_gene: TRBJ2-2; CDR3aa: CASSFRLELDGELFF
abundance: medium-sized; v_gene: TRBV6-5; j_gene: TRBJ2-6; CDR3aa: CASRPPTGANVLTF